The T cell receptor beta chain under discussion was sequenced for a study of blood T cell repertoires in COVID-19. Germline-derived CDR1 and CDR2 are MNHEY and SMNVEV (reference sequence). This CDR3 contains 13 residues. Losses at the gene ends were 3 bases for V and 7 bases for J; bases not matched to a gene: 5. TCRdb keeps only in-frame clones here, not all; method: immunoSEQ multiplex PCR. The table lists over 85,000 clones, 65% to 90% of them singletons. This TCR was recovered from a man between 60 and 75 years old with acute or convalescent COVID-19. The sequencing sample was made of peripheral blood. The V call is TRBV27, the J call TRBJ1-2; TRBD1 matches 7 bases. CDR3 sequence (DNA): TGTGCCAGCAGTTTTACAGGGGCTGGTGGCTACACCTTC. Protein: CASSFTGAGGYTF.